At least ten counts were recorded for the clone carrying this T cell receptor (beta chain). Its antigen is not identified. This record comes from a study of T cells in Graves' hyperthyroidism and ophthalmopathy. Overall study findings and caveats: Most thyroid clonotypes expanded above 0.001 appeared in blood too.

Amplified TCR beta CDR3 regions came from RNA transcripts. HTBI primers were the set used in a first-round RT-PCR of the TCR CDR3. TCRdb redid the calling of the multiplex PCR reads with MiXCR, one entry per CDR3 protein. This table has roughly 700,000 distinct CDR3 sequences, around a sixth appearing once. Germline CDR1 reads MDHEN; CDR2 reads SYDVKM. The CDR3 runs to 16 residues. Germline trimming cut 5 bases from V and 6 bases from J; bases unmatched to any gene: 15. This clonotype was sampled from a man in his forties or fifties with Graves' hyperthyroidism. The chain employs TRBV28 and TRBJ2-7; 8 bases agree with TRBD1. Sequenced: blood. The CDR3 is CASSGSARTGLREQYF. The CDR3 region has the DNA TGTGCCAGCAGTGGCTCGGCCCGGACAGGGCTCCGCGAGCAGTACTTC.